A single sample is the source of the 28 T cell receptor beta chains below, sequenced in a study of beta chain features in type 1 diabetes. The sequenced template was cDNA made from the entire isolated RNA. Clones were read by immunoSEQ multiplex PCR, and TCRdb kept only the in-frame ones, dropping some. The repertoire holds under 500,000 clones, over 25% seen once, with about 0.065% in the top ten. Specimen: naive CD4+ T cells from blood. The receptors here all came from a man younger than 35 in good health.

A few counts support this clone. The junction shows a germline mismatch at one end, possibly a read error. J is TRBJ2-4 and V is TRBV7-9; D is possibly TRBD2 (5 bases). Germline loops: CDR1 SEHNR, CDR2 FQNEAQ (reference sequence). This CDR3 comprises 13 residues. The CDR3 coding sequence is TGTGCCAGCAGCTTATCCTCGTCGGGGTTTGTGAACTTC. This gives the protein CASSLSSSGFVNF.

The V and J genes are TRBV25-1 and TRBJ2-5; TRBD2 matches 7 bases. The CDR3 sequence is 14 residues long. Unmatched junction bases numbered 3, after V lost 4 bases and J lost 1 base. In germline, CDR1 is MGHDK, CDR2 SYGVNS. The CDR3 here is CASSATSSQETQYF. DNA for the CDR3: TGTGCCAGCAGTGCGACTAGCAGCCAAGAGACCCAGTACTTC.

This clone was picked up a small number of times. Other DNA variants within this sample encode the same CDR3. The V call is TRBV29-1, the J call TRBJ2-3; 7 bases fit TRBD1. Germline V gene sequence: CDR1 SQVTM, CDR2 ANQGSEA. The ends lost 6 bases at V and 1 base at J; junction bases unmatched: 4. The CDR3 covers 13 residues. CDR3 nucleotides: TGCAGCGTCGGAACAGGGGGCACAGATACGCAGTATTTT. This codes for CSVGTGGTDTQYF.

This clone was seen more than once but under ten times. The gene calls are TRBV10-3 and TRBJ2-2, with D possibly TRBD2 on 6 matching bases. Germline V CDR1 and CDR2: ENHRY, SYGVKD. The CDR3 covers 16 residues. Trimming cost V 0 bases and J 6 bases, with 14 bases left between them. In DNA form, the CDR3 reads TGTGCCATCAGTGAGTCGGACGGGAGAATTCCCGGGGAGCTGTTTTTT. It specifies CAISESDGRIPGELFF.

This clone was observed a handful of times. This chain connects TRBV28 to TRBJ2-1; D not resolved. Between the trimmed V and J ends, which lost 4 bases and 14 bases, there was a span of 15 bases. CDR3 length equals 12 residues. Germline assignment: CDR1 MDHEN and CDR2 SYDVKM. The chain's CDR3 is CASSSLSKGKFF. CDR3 in DNA: TGTGCCAGCAGTTCCCTCAGTAAAGGGAAGTTCTTC.

This clone was detected once. CDR3 in amino acids: CAIRDRGAGELFF. The CDR3 DNA reads TGTGCCATCAGAGACAGGGGAGCCGGGGAGCTGTTTTTT. The J gene is TRBJ2-2, the V gene TRBV10-3; TRBD1 agrees at 8 bases. The ends lost 6 bases at V and 6 bases at J; junction bases unmatched: 3. CDR1 and CDR2 (germline): ENHRY, SYGVKD. The CDR3 contains 13 residues.

This clone occurred a few times. This sequence joins TRBV30 and TRBJ1-2, with D perhaps TRBD1 (6 bases). CDR3 size: 12 residues. Trimming took 3 bases from V and 2 from J, leaving 7 bases between them. Germline V gene data show CDR1 as GTSNPN and CDR2 as SVGIG (reference sequence). DNA for the CDR3: TGTGCCTGGAGCCAGGGGAACTATGGCTACACCTTC. Translation gives CAWSQGNYGYTF.

The V gene is TRBV5-1, the J gene TRBJ2-3, with 8 nucleotides matching TRBD1. CDR3 length equals 14 residues. The V and J ends lost 3 bases and 5 bases, in that order; junction bases with no gene match: 5. Per the germline V gene, CDR1 is SGHRS and CDR2 is YFSETQ. The CDR3: CASSSGTGKDTQYF. DNA for the CDR3: TGCGCCAGCAGCTCCGGGACAGGAAAAGATACGCAGTATTTT.

This clone was picked up a small number of times. This chain uses TRBV5-1 with TRBJ2-5, with D hard to call. Germline-derived CDR1 and CDR2 are SGHRS and YFSETQ. This CDR3 has 13 residues. Deletions cut 5 bases from V and 4 bases from J, with 12 bases between. CDR3 residues: CASSFFGGETQYF. The CDR3 DNA reads as TGCGCCAGCAGTTTTTTTGGTGGAGAGACCCAGTACTTC.

The chain has TRBV7-2 and TRBJ2-2, with TRBD2 matching 10 bases. From germline, CDR1 is SGHTA and CDR2 FQGNSA. The CDR3 is made up of 15 amino acids. V lost 1 base to trimming and J lost 4 bases; unmatched junction nucleotides: 0. The CDR3 spells CASSLVAGGTGELFF. The CDR3 DNA reads TGTGCCAGCAGCTTAGTAGCGGGAGGCACCGGGGAGCTGTTTTTT.

CDR3 in DNA: TGTGCCACCAGCACGGGCAGGGGCTATGGCTACACCTTC. Protein sequence: CATSTGRGYGYTF. The rearrangement links TRBV15 to TRBJ1-2; the D gene is possibly TRBD1 (6 bases). The CDR3 runs 13 residues. The germline V gene encodes CDR1 LNHNV and CDR2 YYDKDF (reference sequence). Trimming took off 4 bases at V and 4 bases at J, with 10 bases between the two ends. Looking up the rest from reference TRBV15 and TRBJ1-2 gives the full variable domain: DAMVIQNPRYQVTQFGKPVTLSCSQTLNHNVMYWYQQKSSQAPKLLFHYYDKDFNNEADTPDNFQSRRPNTSFCFLDIRSPGLGDTAMYLCATSTGRGYGYTFGSGTRLTVV.

As to this clone: Different DNA sequences within this sample yield the same CDR3. The chain combines TRBV7-2 with TRBJ2-5, with a tentative D call TRBD2 (7 bases). The germline V and J ends were trimmed by 1 base and 5 bases, with 11 bases remaining between them. Germline CDR1 SGHTA, CDR2 FQGNSA. The CDR3 consists of 14 residues. Here the CDR3 reads CASSLGRGGETQYF. The CDR3 DNA reads TGTGCCAGCAGCTTAGGCAGGGGAGGGGAGACCCAGTACTTC.

The chain couples TRBV4-1 to TRBJ2-3; a weak D match, TRBD2 (9 bases). The V end lost 6 bases, the J end lost 2 bases, and 30 bases lay between the germline ends. This CDR3 spans 20 amino acids. Germline V CDR1 and CDR2: MGHRA, YSYEKL. Here the CDR3 reads CASRSRVDRGIAGATDTQYF. CDR3 bases: TGCGCCAGCAGGAGCAGGGTCGACAGGGGAATAGCGGGAGCCACAGATACGCAGTATTTT.

As to this clone: Other DNA sequences within the sample encode an identical CDR3. V and J are TRBV9 and TRBJ1-5; D is unresolved. With 3 bases removed from V and 1 base from J, the gap between germline ends came to 5 bases. The CDR3 is 13 amino acids. Germline CDR1 reads SGDLS; CDR2 reads YYNGEE. The CDR3: CASSGDSNQPQHF. CDR3 DNA: TGTGCCAGCAGCGGCGACAGCAATCAGCCCCAGCATTTT.

A remark on this clone: In the same sample, other DNA sequences code for this CDR3. J is TRBJ2-1 and V is TRBV5-1; a possible D gene is TRBD1 (5 bases). The germline V gene has CDR1 SGHRS and CDR2 YFSETQ. This CDR3 has 13 amino acids. Trimming cost V 0 bases and J 6 bases, with 7 bases left between them. The CDR3 loop reads CASSLGQGNEQFF. As DNA, the CDR3 is TGCGCCAGCAGCTTGGGTCAGGGCAATGAGCAGTTCTTC.

This clone was observed a few times. The V call is TRBV5-1, the J call TRBJ2-3; D may be TRBD1 or TRBD2 (5 bases each). CDR3 length: 14 residues. Germline CDR1 reads SGHRS; CDR2 reads YFSETQ. Trimming shortened V by 2 bases and J by 1 base, and 8 bases separated the two germline ends. CDR3 amino acids: CASSFGTRTDTQYF. CDR3 DNA: TGCGCCAGCAGCTTTGGGACCCGCACAGATACGCAGTATTTT.

V usage is TRBV30 and J usage is TRBJ2-5; 8 bases align to TRBD1. This CDR3 has 14 amino acids. The germline V gene has CDR1 GTSNPN and CDR2 SVGIG (reference sequence). The V segment lost 2 bases and the J segment 5 bases; nucleotides outside the gene matches: 7. CDR3 DNA: TGTGCCTGGAGTCCTTCAGGGGGCGGGGAGACCCAGTACTTC. It codes for CAWSPSGGGETQYF.

The chain is built from TRBV30 and TRBJ2-7; TRBD1 is a possible D gene (6 bases). The CDR3 contains 12 residues. V lost 1 base and J lost 2, with 6 bases in between. In germline, CDR1 is GTSNPN, CDR2 SVGIG (reference sequence). CDR3 bases: TGTGCCTGGAGTGGGACAGCCTACGAGCAGTACTTC. It codes for CAWSGTAYEQYF. Combining the CDR3 with reference TRBV30 and TRBJ2-7 gives the whole variable domain SQTIHQWPATLVQPVGSPLSLECTVEGTSNPNLYWYRQAAGRGLQLLFYSVGIGQISSEVPQNLSASRPQDRQFILSSKKLLLSDSGFYLCAWSGTAYEQYFGPGTRLTVT.

In regard to this clone: The sample has other DNA sequences that encode this CDR3 too. The genes are TRBV30 and TRBJ2-5; D unresolved. Germline V CDR1 and CDR2: GTSNPN, SVGIG (reference sequence). CDR3 size: 13 residues. Deletions cut 0 bases from V and 2 bases from J, with 7 bases between. Here the CDR3 reads CAWSVRLQETQYF. The DNA for the CDR3 is TGTGCCTGGAGTGTACGACTTCAAGAGACCCAGTACTTC.

V gene TRBV30 combines with J gene TRBJ1-2; weak D call: TRBD1 (5 bases). The CDR3 contains 12 residues. Germline lookup yields CDR1 GTSNPN and CDR2 SVGIG (reference sequence). V lost 5 bases, J lost 8 bases, and 15 bases lay in between. The CDR3 is CAWSGGTPGYTF. CDR3 in DNA: TGTGCCTGGTCTGGAGGGACCCCAGGCTACACCTTC.

A few counts support this clone. V and J are TRBV30 and TRBJ2-3; TRBD1 matches 10 bases. From germline, CDR1 is GTSNPN and CDR2 SVGIG (reference sequence). The CDR3 has 15 residues. V lost 2 bases, J lost 4 bases, and 6 bases stayed unmatched. CDR3 region: CAWSSGQGKPDTQYF. The CDR3, as DNA: TGTGCCTGGAGTTCGGGACAGGGGAAGCCAGATACGCAGTATTTT.

The sample holds a few counts of this clone. The chain couples TRBV29-1 to TRBJ1-1, with no clear D. The CDR3 is 13 residues long. The germline V gene encodes CDR1 SQVTM and CDR2 ANQGSEA. The V end was cut by 7 bases, the J end by 2 bases, with 14 bases between. CDR3 DNA sequence: TGCAGCGGGGCCCTTCGCCCTAACACTGAAGCTTTCTTT. Translation gives CSGALRPNTEAFF.

The J gene is TRBJ2-3, the V gene TRBV30; 13 bases line up with TRBD2. The germline V gene has CDR1 GTSNPN and CDR2 SVGIG (reference sequence). V gave up 1 base and J gave up 14 bases; unmatched junction bases: 9. The CDR3 is 14 residues long. CDR3 residues: CAWSGKLAGGPGYF. CDR3 DNA: TGTGCCTGGAGTGGAAAACTAGCGGGAGGGCCTGGGTATTTT. The whole variable domain, filled in from reference TRBV30 and TRBJ2-3, reads SQTIHQWPATLVQPVGSPLSLECTVEGTSNPNLYWYRQAAGRGLQLLFYSVGIGQISSEVPQNLSASRPQDRQFILSSKKLLLSDSGFYLCAWSGKLAGGPGYFGPGTRLTVL.

The table lists this clone with a few counts. J is TRBJ2-7 and V is TRBV30; D call uncertain. CDR3 size: 14 residues. Germline CDR1 is GTSNPN and CDR2 is SVGIG (reference sequence). V was trimmed by 0 bases and J by 6 bases, leaving 15 bases between them. The CDR3 DNA reads as TGTGCCTGGAGTGTCCGGCAAATCCTATCCGAGCAGTACTTC. This codes for CAWSVRQILSEQYF.

The DNA for the CDR3 is TGCGCCAGCAGCACCACCCCTACTAGCGGATCCTACGAGCAGTACTTC. As protein: CASSTTPTSGSYEQYF. The V and J genes are TRBV4-1 and TRBJ2-7; 8 bases match TRBD2. The ends lost 5 bases at V and 1 base at J; junction bases unmatched: 10. CDR3 length: 16 amino acids. Looked up from germline, CDR1 is MGHRA and CDR2 is YSYEKL.

The chain combines TRBV25-1 with TRBJ2-5; no clear D gene. The CDR3 spans 14 residues. V lost 2 bases, J lost 5 bases, and 12 bases lay in between. Germline V gives CDR1 MGHDK, CDR2 SYGVNS. CDR3 in DNA: TGTGCCAGCAGTGAACCACGGAATTGGGAGACCCAGTACTTC. Translated, it gives CASSEPRNWETQYF.

CDR3 amino acids: CASSATSAVETQYF. The CDR3 nucleotides read TGTGCCAGTAGTGCGACTAGCGCGGTCGAGACCCAGTACTTC. The chain has TRBV19 and TRBJ2-5; 8 nucleotides agree with TRBD2. CDR1 LNHDA and CDR2 SQIVND come from the germline V gene (reference sequence). This CDR3 has 14 residues. The junction had 7 bases not matched to a gene; V was cut back by 5 bases and J by 5 bases. The full variable domain, completed using reference TRBV19 and TRBJ2-5, is DGGITQSPKYLFRKEGQNVTLSCEQNLNHDAMYWYRQDPGQGLRLIYYSQIVNDFQKGDIAEGYSVSREKKESFPLTVTSAQKNPTAFYLCASSATSAVETQYFGPGTRLLVL.

About this clone: Other DNA sequences in the sample encode the same CDR3. The chain links TRBV29-1 to TRBJ2-1; possible D gene TRBD2, 5 bases. V was cut by 2 bases and J by 0 bases, with 8 bases left in between. CDR3 length: 14 residues. The V gene's germline CDR1 is SQVTM and CDR2 ANQGSEA. Here the CDR3 reads CSVERGSSYNEQFF. The CDR3 DNA follows: TGCAGCGTTGAAAGAGGGAGCTCCTACAATGAGCAGTTCTTC.